This T cell receptor (beta chain) is drawn from a study of blood T cell repertoires in COVID-19. Study overall: Italy, Spain and the United States were the sources of the convalescent and acute COVID-19 samples. Nucleic acid was either cDNA or gDNA, and it came from T cells, B-cell-depleted T cells, or PBMCs.

V dropped 7 bases and J dropped 5 bases, with 23 bases sitting between them. The CDR3 covers 16 residues. Looked up from germline, CDR1 is SGHAT and CDR2 is FQDESV (reference sequence). The assay was immunoSEQ multiplex PCR, and TCRdb's table has in-frame clones only and misses some. This table has some 46,000 clones, around 85% appearing once. The receptor comes from a man aged 60-69 years with acute or convalescent COVID-19. V usage is TRBV11-1 and J usage is TRBJ2-5; the D gene is possibly TRBD2 (7 bases). Material for sequencing was peripheral blood. The CDR3 reads CASTWGGGGPSETQYF. CDR3 nucleotides: TGTGCCAGCACTTGGGGAGGGGGAGGGCCCTCGGAGACCCAGTACTTC.